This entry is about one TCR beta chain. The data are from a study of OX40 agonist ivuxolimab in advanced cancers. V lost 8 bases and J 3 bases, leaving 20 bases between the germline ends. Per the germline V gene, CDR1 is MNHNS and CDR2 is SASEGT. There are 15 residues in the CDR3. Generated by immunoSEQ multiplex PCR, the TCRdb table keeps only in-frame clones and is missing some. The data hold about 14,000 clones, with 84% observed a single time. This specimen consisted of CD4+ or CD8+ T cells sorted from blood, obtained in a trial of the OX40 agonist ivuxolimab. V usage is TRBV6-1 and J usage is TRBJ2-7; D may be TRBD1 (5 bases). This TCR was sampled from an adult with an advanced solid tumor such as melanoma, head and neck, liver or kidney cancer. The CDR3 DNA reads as TGTGCCAGCGGGTCCACAGGTTTAAAATTCTACGAGCAGTACTTC. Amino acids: CASGSTGLKFYEQYF.